The 15 T cell receptor beta chains given below trace back to one sample, sequenced in a study of blood T cell repertoires in COVID-19. Generated by immunoSEQ multiplex PCR, the TCRdb table keeps only in-frame clones and is missing some. The data show about 290,000 clones, with around 81% seen just once and around 4% held by the top ten. The sample consisted of peripheral blood. The receptor set was obtained from a woman between 45 and 60 years old with active or convalescent COVID-19.

V usage is TRBV15 and J usage is TRBJ1-5, with D tentatively TRBD1 (6 bases). The V gene lost 4 bases and the J gene lost 6 bases, with 10 bases spanning the gap. Germline V gene sequence: CDR1 LNHNV, CDR2 YYDKDF (reference sequence). The CDR3 spans 13 residues. The CDR3 loop reads CATSTLRGQPQHF. CDR3 nucleotide sequence: TGTGCCACCAGCACTCTCAGGGGTCAGCCCCAGCATTTT.

The chain recombines TRBV28 with TRBJ2-2; a weak D match, TRBD2 (5 bases). This CDR3 has 16 amino acids. Germline lookup yields CDR1 MDHEN and CDR2 SYDVKM. V was clipped by 6 bases and J by 2 bases, with 16 bases between them. The CDR3 reads CASRERTPSNTGELFF. DNA for the CDR3: TGTGCCAGCAGAGAGAGGACTCCTTCAAACACCGGGGAGCTGTTTTTT.

The chain couples TRBV5-4 to TRBJ1-2; 7 bases match TRBD1. The V and J ends lost 3 bases and 7 bases, in that order; junction bases with no gene match: 12. CDR1 and CDR2 from the germline V gene are SGHNT and YYREEE (reference sequence). The CDR3 is 15 amino acids. CDR3 DNA sequence: TGTGCCAGCAGCTCGGGGACTGAGGGGGCCAGTGGCTACACCTTC. This gives the protein CASSSGTEGASGYTF.

The chain couples TRBV7-9 to TRBJ1-2; 11 nucleotides align to TRBD1. Germline-derived CDR1 and CDR2 are SEHNR and FQNEAQ (reference sequence). The CDR3 is 15 residues long. J was trimmed by 6 bases and V by 4 bases; bases with no gene match: 7. CDR3 nucleotide sequence: TGTGCCAGCAGCTATGGACAGGGGGCTTCTGATGGCTACACCTTC. The encoded protein is CASSYGQGASDGYTF.

The V call is TRBV6-6, the J call TRBJ1-6; 7 nucleotides align to TRBD1. The junction had 17 bases not matched to a gene; V was cut back by 5 bases and J by 7 bases. Looked up from germline, CDR1 is MNHNY and CDR2 is SVGAGI (reference sequence). This CDR3 has 18 residues. The CDR3 reads CASSPTGITGVENSPLHF. The CDR3 DNA sequence: TGTGCCAGCAGTCCTACGGGGATAACAGGGGTGGAAAATTCACCCCTCCACTTT.

The chain employs TRBV6-5 and TRBJ2-3; perhaps TRBD2 as D (6 bases). This CDR3 comprises 14 residues. CDR1 is MNHEY and CDR2 is SVGAGI in the germline V gene. V lost 5 bases to trimming and J lost 2 bases, with 11 bases between them. The CDR3 reads CASSQGLHTDTQYF. The CDR3 bases are TGTGCCAGCAGTCAGGGACTTCACACAGATACGCAGTATTTT.

The gene calls are TRBV7-8 and TRBJ2-1; D gene uncertain. The CDR3 spans 14 residues. Germline V CDR1 and CDR2: SGHVS, FQNEAQ. V lost 4 bases, J lost 0 bases, and 7 bases lay in between. Written as DNA, the CDR3 is TGTGCCAGCAGCTCCGGTAGCTCCTACAATGAGCAGTTCTTC. The encoded protein is CASSSGSSYNEQFF.

The rearrangement joins TRBV29-1 to TRBJ2-2; tentatively, D is TRBD2 (5 bases). This CDR3 is built from 14 residues. Germline V gene lookup returns CDR1 SQVTM and CDR2 ANQGSEA. V was clipped by 7 bases and J by 0 bases, with 12 bases between them. CDR3 amino acids: CSAGLLANTGELFF. CDR3 sequence (DNA): TGCAGCGCCGGACTCCTCGCGAACACCGGGGAGCTGTTTTTT.

The chain uses TRBV21-1 and TRBJ1-5. TRBV21-1 is a pseudogene. The CDR3 is made up of 13 amino acids. CDR3 residues: CASTREGRWAQHF. CDR3 nucleotides: TGTGCCAGCACCCGGGAAGGGAGGTGGGCCCAGCATTTT.

This chain links TRBV2 with TRBJ1-1; no reliable D call. The ends were cut back, 7 bases at V and 1 base at J, with 10 bases in the middle. This CDR3 spans 13 amino acids. Per the germline V gene, CDR1 is SNHLY and CDR2 is FYNNEI. CDR3 sequence reads: CASKAHPNTEAFF. The CDR3 DNA is TGTGCCAGCAAAGCCCACCCGAACACTGAAGCTTTCTTT.

Comments on this clone: The identical CDR3 is also encoded by other nucleotide sequences in the sample. V is TRBV6-5 and J is TRBJ1-5; 8 bases are a match to TRBD1. V shed 5 bases and J 4 bases; nucleotides not matched to a gene: 4. This CDR3 comprises 14 residues. Germline loops: CDR1 MNHEY, CDR2 SVGAGI. The CDR3 protein is CASSRDRGNQPQHF. CDR3 nucleotides: TGTGCCAGCAGTAGAGACAGGGGAAATCAGCCCCAGCATTTT.

The chain combines TRBV15 with TRBJ1-3, with D possibly being TRBD1 (5 bases). The CDR3 loop spans 18 amino acids. The V end lost 4 bases, the J end lost 0 bases, and 19 bases lay between the germline ends. CDR1 and CDR2 (germline): LNHNV, YYDKDF (reference sequence). The CDR3 region is CATSTLRDSIFSGNTIYF. The CDR3 DNA sequence: TGTGCCACCAGCACCCTCCGGGACTCAATTTTCTCTGGAAACACCATATATTTT.

This clone showed up just a few times. The genes are TRBV6-4 and TRBJ2-1, with 8 bases identical to TRBD1. The V gene's germline CDR1 is MRHNA and CDR2 SNTAGT. This CDR3 comprises 18 residues. The trim removed 3 bases at V and 4 bases at J, leaving 14 bases unmatched. The CDR3 here is CASSDSVQGAVGYNEQFF. The DNA for the CDR3 is TGTGCCAGCAGTGATTCCGTGCAGGGGGCTGTGGGATACAATGAGCAGTTCTTC.

The chain uses TRBV27 and TRBJ1-1; D gene unclear. The CDR3 covers 15 residues. V lost 9 bases to trimming and J lost 2 bases, with 19 bases between them. Germline V gene sequence: CDR1 MNHEY, CDR2 SMNVEV (reference sequence). The CDR3 loop reads CASRHPRSGNTEAFF. The CDR3 nucleotides are TGTGCCAGTCGCCACCCCCGTAGTGGTAACACTGAAGCTTTCTTT.

This chain connects TRBV19 to TRBJ2-2, with TRBD1 matching 7 bases. Germline CDR1 reads LNHDA; CDR2 reads SQIVND (reference sequence). The CDR3 is 15 residues long. V was clipped by 4 bases and J by 2 bases; unmatched bases: 4. This CDR3 reads CASSNDRVNTGELFF. In DNA form, the CDR3 reads TGTGCCAGTAGTAATGACAGGGTAAACACCGGGGAGCTGTTTTTT.